This TCR beta chain was identified during a study of identical twins (dated by TCRdb to 2015 to 2016). Background for the entire study: TCR alpha and beta repertoires from monozygotic twins, unrelated adults of various ages and cord blood were deep-sequenced to test whether fetal clonotypes persist. To rule out contamination, the twin experiments were replicated at different times with different library preparation protocols. The paper as a whole reports these results and caveats: Compared with coincidental sharing between unrelated individuals, out-of-frame TCR alpha sequences shared between twins showed an excess of sequences with low generation probability. Abundant cord blood beta clonotypes carried fewer insertions; young adult naive repertoires showed a weaker similar trend, while memory repertoires showed none. Conclusions relied on cross-sectional statistical analysis, since the same donors could not be followed over many years. Invariant T cells such as MAIT and iNKT could partly confound zero-insertion analyses, although diverse VJ usage argued against such confounding for most clonotypes. In monozygotic twins, out-of-frame TCR alpha sharing was systematically underestimated by recombination models, although the models agreed with sharing between unrelated individuals. Excess twin sharing in beta out-of-frame sequences was weaker because fewer shared sequences lowered the signal-to-noise ratio.

Only healthy Caucasian donors were included. On this clonotype itself: Its target antigen remains unknown. Per-base quality was not reported, and no clone a single base away is much larger than it.

Spanning cysteine to phenylalanine, the CDR3 consists of 15 amino acids. The read is trimmed to its CDR3 DNA, 45 bases read in frame from base 1. V trim: 1 base; J trim: 7 bases; unmatched bases: 12. CDR1 and CDR2 (DFQATT, SNEGSKA) derive from the germline V gene (reference sequence). The library was obtained by 5' RACE. The data were produced on an Illumina HiSeq 2000. A universal primer binding site was introduced by template switching, and a unique molecular identifier was present in the final cDNA, enabling accurate counting of TCR cDNA molecules. Specific primers in the conserved constant-segment region were used to synthesize first-strand cDNA for TCR alpha and beta chains. To control for contamination, every cDNA library carried two barcodes: a SMART-Mk sample barcode plus Illumina barcodes. TruSeq adapter sequences and Illumina sample barcodes were added in two successive PCR steps. TCR alpha and beta cDNA libraries were sequenced on the Illumina HiSeq platform with custom primers. The authors processed their data as follows. Raw reads were processed with MiGEC to extract unique molecular identifiers, and MiXCR was used to determine CDR3 positions. Recombination models were inferred per individual with the repgenHMM and IGoR tools using an EM algorithm. Shared clonotypes were analyzed with the tcR package in R, and sharing was normalized by the product of cloneset sizes. To study raw recombination free of thymic and clonal selection effects, out-of-frame nonproductive sequences were analyzed. The public reads were reanalyzed by TCRdb: fastp trimming at Q25, MiXCR alignment, in-frame beta chains only. Rows with a matching CDR3 protein are joined into one entry that keeps the most common DNA and genes. None of the V and J calls come from the authors' own analysis; TCRdb made them. The sample profile shows more than 1.5 million distinct CDR3 sequences; more than 30% of them were found once. More than 0.25% of the sample is in the top ten clones.

The source is a newborn girl in good health. The V and J segments used are TRBV20-1 and TRBJ2-7, and TRBD2 aligns with 8 junction nucleotides. The sequencing input was cord blood. The DNA sequence follows: TGCAGTGCTAGAGCAAGCGGGGGACCAGGTTATGAGCAGTACTTC. It translates to CSARASGGPGYEQYF.